This TCR beta chain emerged from a study of liver allograft versus peripheral blood T cells. About the study: Graft-liver T cell receptor repertoires were compared against recipient peripheral blood repertoires.

The germline gives CDR1 MDHEN, CDR2 SYDVKM. The ends were cut back, 5 bases at V and 11 bases at J, with 15 bases in the middle. This CDR3 has 12 residues. This clonotype has just a few counts. Its cognate antigen is unknown. Study results and caveats: Repertoires of T cell receptors in liver allografts reportedly differed from peripheral blood repertoires.

A single record per CDR3 protein comes from TCRdb applying MiXCR to the reads. The data show over a thousand distinct CDR3 sequences, 15% to 20% seen once. The TCR originated in a human patient who had a liver transplant. The graft donor may have contributed some T cells. The genes are TRBV28 and TRBJ1-1, with a possible D match to TRBD1 (6 bases). As DNA, the CDR3 is TGTGCCAGCAGTGTTGGGGGGGCGCGGGCTTTCTTT. It yields the protein CASSVGGARAFF.